This is a list of T cell receptor beta chains from one sample in a study of cytomegalovirus exposure and HLA in healthy donors. The method was immunoSEQ multiplex PCR; TCRdb's version includes in-frame clones alone and lacks a portion of them. This sample has 150,000 to 200,000 clones, with more than 60% found just once. The specimen sequenced was PBMCs. These receptors all come from a woman aged 40-49 years in good health and CMV-seropositive. Each CDR3 is given with its conserved first and last residue. A D gene is named only where the DNA matches it firmly. Some rows have no size entry. The others give once, few or many, or a class for an expanded clone.

CDR3: CSVSGQTTSYNEQFF
DNA: TGCAGCGTTTCAGGCCAAACAACCTCCTACAATGAGCAGTTCTTC
V: TRBV29-1
J: TRBJ2-1
D: NA
size: NA

CDR3: CASTGEANQPQHF
DNA: TGTGCCAGCACCGGGGAAGCAAATCAGCCCCAGCATTTT
V: TRBV6-6
J: TRBJ1-5
D: NA
size: few

CDR3: CASSQTGGLRTQYF
DNA: TGTGCCAGCAGCCAAACGGGGGGTCTTCGGACCCAGTACTTC
V: TRBV14
J: TRBJ2-5
D: TRBD2
size: NA

CDR3: CASSVGHSGANGLTF
DNA: TGTGCCAGCAGCGTCGGGCACTCTGGGGCCAACGGCCTGACTTTC
V: TRBV9
J: TRBJ2-6
D: NA
size: NA

CDR3: CASRPLIAGNTGELFF
DNA: TGTGCCAGCAGACCCCTTATAGCGGGGAACACCGGGGAGCTGTTTTTT
V: TRBV11-2
J: TRBJ2-2
D: TRBD2
size: NA

CDR3: CASSLNPGIEGRANGYTF
DNA: TGTGCCAGCAGCTTAAACCCCGGAATTGAGGGGAGGGCTAATGGCTACACCTTC
V: TRBV7-3
J: TRBJ1-2
D: NA
size: NA

CDR3: CASGSGSGQETQYF
DNA: TGTGCCAGCGGATCGGGGTCAGGCCAAGAGACCCAGTACTTC
V: TRBV9
J: TRBJ2-5
D: NA
size: NA

CDR3: CAWSLRTGTNEKLFF
DNA: TGTGCCTGGAGTCTCAGGACAGGGACTAATGAAAAACTGTTTTTT
V: TRBV30
J: TRBJ1-4
D: TRBD1
size: NA

CDR3: CASSLGGQYSQPQHF
DNA: TGTGCCAGCAGTTTGGGGGGACAGTACTCTCAGCCCCAGCATTTT
V: TRBV27
J: TRBJ1-5
D: TRBD1
size: NA

CDR3: CASSLLPAATDTQYF
DNA: TGTGCCAGCAGCTTGCTCCCTGCGGCCACGGATACGCAGTATTTT
V: TRBV5-6
J: TRBJ2-3
D: NA
size: NA

CDR3: CASSFLAQGQGYTF
DNA: TGTGCCAGCAGCTTTTTAGCCCAGGGCCAAGGCTACACCTTC
V: TRBV7-2
J: TRBJ1-2
D: NA
size: NA

CDR3: CASSGAPNEKLFF
DNA: TGTGCCTCTTCAGGGGCGCCTAATGAAAAACTGTTTTTT
V: TRBV30
J: TRBJ1-4
D: NA
size: NA

CDR3: CASSVDWGAGELFF
DNA: TGTGCCAGCAGTGTCGATTGGGGGGCCGGGGAGCTGTTTTTT
V: TRBV6-1
J: TRBJ2-2
D: NA
size: few

CDR3: CASSKDLRITEAFF
DNA: TGTGCCAGCAGCAAAGACCTGAGGATCACTGAAGCTTTCTTT
V: TRBV14
J: TRBJ1-1
D: NA
size: NA

CDR3: CAARRFEETGELFF
DNA: TGTGCCGCAAGACGGTTTGAGGAGACCGGGGAGCTGTTTTTT
V: TRBV6-6
J: TRBJ2-2
D: NA
size: NA

CDR3: CASRELAGVDNEQFF
DNA: TGTGCCAGTAGAGAACTAGCGGGGGTTGACAATGAGCAGTTCTTC
V: TRBV19
J: TRBJ2-1
D: TRBD2
size: NA

CDR3: CASRRDSHGYTF
DNA: TGTGCCAGCAGACGGGACAGTCATGGCTACACCTTC
V: TRBV6-5
J: TRBJ1-2
D: TRBD1
size: NA

CDR3: CASSLGHTGYEQYF
DNA: TGCGCCAGCAGCTTGGGGCACACAGGCTACGAGCAGTACTTC
V: TRBV5-1
J: TRBJ2-7
D: NA
size: NA

CDR3: CASSPRRLAGSTDTQYF
DNA: TGTGCCAGCTCACCACGAAGACTAGCGGGGAGCACAGATACGCAGTATTTT
V: TRBV18
J: TRBJ2-3
D: TRBD2
size: NA

CDR3: CASSETQGSHGYTF
DNA: TGTGCCAGTAGTGAAACACAGGGAAGTCATGGCTACACCTTC
V: TRBV19
J: TRBJ1-2
D: NA
size: NA

CDR3: CASGKGGYHYGYTF
DNA: TGTGCCAGCGGGAAGGGGGGGTATCACTATGGCTACACCTTC
V: TRBV6-5
J: TRBJ1-2
D: NA
size: NA

CDR3: CASSVGGGYTF
DNA: TGTGCCAGCAGCGTCGGAGGCGGCTACACCTTC
V: TRBV5-6
J: TRBJ1-2
D: NA
size: NA

CDR3: CASKPGQGRYEQYF
DNA: TGTGCCAGCAAGCCGGGACAGGGTCGCTACGAGCAGTACTTC
V: TRBV6-5
J: TRBJ2-7
D: TRBD1
size: NA

CDR3: CASSFLAGGGETQYF
DNA: TGTGCCAGCAGCTTTCTAGCGGGGGGCGGAGAGACCCAGTACTTC
V: TRBV7-9
J: TRBJ2-5
D: TRBD2
size: few

CDR3: CASAAKGTSHHQPQHF
DNA: TGTGCCAGCGCGGCAAAAGGGACATCCCATCATCAGCCCCAGCATTTT
V: TRBV6-6
J: TRBJ1-5
D: NA
size: NA

CDR3: CASRDDLYGYTF
DNA: TGTGCCAGCAGGGATGACTTATATGGCTACACCTTC
V: TRBV6-1
J: TRBJ1-2
D: NA
size: NA

CDR3: CASQPGGGREQYF
DNA: TGTGCCAGCCAACCCGGGGGAGGCCGCGAGCAGTACTTC
V: TRBV2
J: TRBJ2-7
D: NA
size: NA

CDR3: CASSPRLRLGTDTQYF
DNA: TGTGCCAGCAGCCCCCGTCTACGATTGGGCACAGATACGCAGTATTTT
V: TRBV9
J: TRBJ2-3
D: NA
size: few

CDR3: CASSPDRGPGDGYTF
DNA: TGCGCCAGCAGCCCGGACAGGGGGCCGGGGGATGGCTACACCTTC
V: TRBV4-3
J: TRBJ1-2
D: TRBD1
size: medium-sized

CDR3: CASSQVQGAINSPLHF
DNA: TGTGCCAGCAGCCAAGTTCAGGGGGCGATTAATTCACCCCTCCACTTT
V: TRBV14
J: TRBJ1-6
D: TRBD1
size: NA

CDR3: CASSLDPLLVYEQYF
DNA: TGTGCCAGCAGCTTAGATCCCTTACTAGTCTACGAGCAGTACTTC
V: TRBV7-2
J: TRBJ2-7
D: NA
size: NA

CDR3: CASRYEQYF
DNA: TGTGCCAGTCGCTACGAGCAGTACTTC
V: TRBV19
J: TRBJ2-7
D: NA
size: NA

CDR3: CASSPSVWAQYF
DNA: TGTGCCAGCAGCCCCAGCGTCTGGGCCCAGTACTTC
V: TRBV7-2
J: TRBJ2-5
D: NA
size: few

CDR3: CAWSVFREAFF
DNA: TGTGCCTGGAGTGTGTTCAGAGAAGCTTTCTTT
V: TRBV30
J: TRBJ1-1
D: NA
size: NA

CDR3: CSSSASAGGSNQPQHF
DNA: TGTTCCAGCAGCGCCTCTGCAGGTGGGAGCAATCAGCCCCAGCATTTT
V: TRBV7-9
J: TRBJ1-5
D: NA
size: NA

CDR3: CASSLTGPNEKLFF
DNA: TGTGCCAGCAGTTTGACAGGTCCCAATGAAAAACTGTTTTTT
V: TRBV28
J: TRBJ1-4
D: NA
size: NA

CDR3: CASSFSSDTQYF
DNA: TGTGCCAGCAGCTTTAGTTCAGATACGCAGTATTTT
V: TRBV7-2
J: TRBJ2-3
D: NA
size: NA

CDR3: CASREPGQGAHVPQHF
DNA: TGTGCCAGCAGGGAACCGGGACAGGGGGCGCACGTACCCCAGCATTTT
V: TRBV6-1
J: TRBJ1-5
D: TRBD1
size: NA

CDR3: CASSLRPQETQYF
DNA: TGTGCCAGCAGCTTACGTCCGCAAGAGACCCAGTACTTC
V: TRBV13
J: TRBJ2-5
D: NA
size: NA

CDR3: CASSLRGEKLFF
DNA: TGTGCCAGCAGCCTTAGGGGTGAAAAACTGTTTTTT
V: TRBV7-2
J: TRBJ1-4
D: NA
size: NA

CDR3: CASSLGGGRGTEAFF
DNA: TGTGCCAGCAGCTTAGGCGGGGGAAGGGGCACTGAAGCTTTCTTT
V: TRBV7-6
J: TRBJ1-1
D: NA
size: few

CDR3: CASTQLWGGEAFF
DNA: TGTGCCAGCACTCAATTATGGGGGGGGGAAGCTTTCTTT
V: TRBV6-5
J: TRBJ1-1
D: NA
size: few

CDR3: CATSREGTGFGAFF
DNA: TGTGCCACCAGCAGAGAAGGGACAGGGTTCGGAGCTTTCTTT
V: TRBV15
J: TRBJ1-1
D: TRBD1
size: NA

CDR3: CASSTGGTYGYTF
DNA: TGTGCCAGCAGCACAGGGGGGACGTATGGCTACACCTTC
V: TRBV7-8
J: TRBJ1-2
D: TRBD1
size: NA

CDR3: CASSVGLRGQSPLHF
DNA: TGTGCCAGCAGCGTAGGCCTCAGGGGGCAATCACCCCTCCACTTT
V: TRBV9
J: TRBJ1-6
D: TRBD1
size: NA

CDR3: CASRTSGDGEQFF
DNA: TGTGCCAGCAGGACTAGCGGGGACGGTGAGCAGTTCTTC
V: TRBV27
J: TRBJ2-1
D: TRBD2
size: many

CDR3: CASSGTQGNYGYTF
DNA: TGTGCCAGCAGTGGGACTCAGGGGAACTATGGCTACACCTTC
V: TRBV6-1
J: TRBJ1-2
D: NA
size: NA

CDR3: CSVTWHDGYTF
DNA: TGCAGTGTCACATGGCACGATGGCTACACCTTC
V: TRBV20-1
J: TRBJ1-2
D: NA
size: NA

CDR3: CASRLAGGQETQYF
DNA: TGCGCCAGCAGACTAGCGGGGGGCCAAGAGACCCAGTACTTC
V: TRBV5-1
J: TRBJ2-5
D: TRBD2
size: NA

CDR3: CASGSSQGFTDTQYF
DNA: TGTGCCAGCGGCTCCTCACAGGGATTCACAGATACGCAGTATTTT
V: TRBV11-2
J: TRBJ2-3
D: NA
size: NA

CDR3: CASSQEGTTLNEQFF
DNA: TGCGCCAGCAGCCAAGAGGGGACTACCCTGAATGAGCAGTTCTTC
V: TRBV4-1
J: TRBJ2-1
D: TRBD2
size: NA

CDR3: CASSQDQNTDTQYF
DNA: TGTGCCAGCAGCCAAGATCAGAACACAGATACGCAGTATTTT
V: TRBV9
J: TRBJ2-3
D: NA
size: few

CDR3: CASETGPTGYGYTF
DNA: TGTGCCAGCGAAACGGGACCGACAGGGTATGGCTACACCTTC
V: TRBV5-6
J: TRBJ1-2
D: TRBD1
size: NA

CDR3: CASRGGGTGELFF
DNA: TGTGCCAGCAGGGGCGGGGGTACCGGGGAGCTGTTTTTT
V: TRBV7-2
J: TRBJ2-2
D: TRBD2
size: NA

CDR3: CASSNQYNYGYAF
DNA: TGTGCCAGTAGTAACCAATATAACTATGGCTACGCCTTC
V: TRBV19
J: TRBJ1-2
D: NA
size: NA

CDR3: CASSLWGSSPLHF
DNA: TGTGCCAGCAGCTTATGGGGCAGTTCACCCCTCCACTTT
V: TRBV7-3
J: TRBJ1-6
D: NA
size: NA

CDR3: CASGGTSGGYEQFF
DNA: TGTGCCAGCGGAGGGACTAGCGGGGGATATGAGCAGTTCTTC
V: TRBV7-9
J: TRBJ2-1
D: TRBD2
size: NA

CDR3: CASVGTSRDEAFF
DNA: TGTGCCAGTGTCGGGACATCAAGAGATGAAGCTTTCTTT
V: TRBV19
J: TRBJ1-1
D: NA
size: NA

CDR3: CASSLRGGPLTDTQYF
DNA: TGTGCCAGCAGCTTACGCGGGGGGCCCTTAACAGATACGCAGTATTTT
V: TRBV7-2
J: TRBJ2-3
D: TRBD2
size: few

CDR3: CASSSGRSQETQYF
DNA: TGTGCCAGCAGCTCTGGGAGATCCCAAGAGACCCAGTACTTC
V: TRBV5-8
J: TRBJ2-5
D: NA
size: NA